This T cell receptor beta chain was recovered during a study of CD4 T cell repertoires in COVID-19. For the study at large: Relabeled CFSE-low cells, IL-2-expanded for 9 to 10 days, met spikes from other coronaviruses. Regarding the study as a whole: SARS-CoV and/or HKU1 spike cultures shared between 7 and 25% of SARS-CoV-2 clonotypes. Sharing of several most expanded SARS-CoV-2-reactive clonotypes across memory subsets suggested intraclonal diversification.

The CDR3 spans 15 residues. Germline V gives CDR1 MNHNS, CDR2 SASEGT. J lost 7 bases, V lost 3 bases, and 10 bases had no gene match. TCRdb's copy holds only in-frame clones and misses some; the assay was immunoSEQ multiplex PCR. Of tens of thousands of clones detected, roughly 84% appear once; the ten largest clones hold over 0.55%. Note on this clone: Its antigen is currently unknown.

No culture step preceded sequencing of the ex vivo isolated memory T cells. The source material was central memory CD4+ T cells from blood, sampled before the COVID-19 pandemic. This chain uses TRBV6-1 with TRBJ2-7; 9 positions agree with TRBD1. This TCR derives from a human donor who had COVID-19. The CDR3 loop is CASSDPGQGFWEQYF. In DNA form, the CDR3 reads TGTGCCAGCAGTGATCCGGGACAGGGATTTTGGGAGCAGTACTTC.